A single sample gave rise to the 21 T cell receptor beta chains below, sequenced in a study of T cell changes during pregnancy in multiple sclerosis. Assay used: immunoSEQ multiplex PCR; TCRdb lists only in-frame clones, some missing. The table records about 43,000 clones, approximately 91% of them present only once. Sequences were obtained from PBMCs (not recorded whether the cells were cultured). The receptors derive from a female donor with multiple sclerosis, enrolled in a pregnancy study.

This clone was seen once. This rearrangement joins TRBV28 to TRBJ1-1, with 7 bases aligning to TRBD1. The CDR3 has 17 residues. V lost 2 bases and J lost 0; bases outside the gene matches: 9. Germline V lookup: CDR1 MDHEN, CDR2 SYDVKM. The CDR3 here is CASSLTEGGIMNTEAFF. The CDR3 coding sequence is TGTGCCAGCAGTTTAACCGAAGGGGGCATTATGAACACTGAAGCTTTCTTT. Together with reference TRBV28 and TRBJ1-1, the CDR3 gives the full variable domain: DVKVTQSSRYLVKRTGEKVFLECVQDMDHENMFWYRQDPGLGLRLIYFSYDVKMKEKGDIPEGYSVSREKKERFSLILESASTNQTSMYLCASSLTEGGIMNTEAFFGQGTRLTVV.

The V gene is TRBV6-6, the J gene TRBJ1-1; D gene ambiguous. The germline V gene encodes CDR1 MNHNY and CDR2 SVGAGI (reference sequence). The V gene lost 5 bases and the J gene lost 7 bases, with 11 bases spanning the gap. This CDR3 region has 12 residues. The CDR3, as DNA: TGTGCCAGCAGTCTAGTCCGGGATGAAGCTTTCTTT. Translating it yields CASSLVRDEAFF.

This chain joins TRBV6-6 and TRBJ2-1; the match to TRBD2 covers 8 bases. CDR3 size: 15 residues. The V gene end was trimmed by 6 bases and the J gene end by 7 bases; junction bases not matched to a gene: 11. CDR1 and CDR2 from the germline V gene are MNHNY and SVGAGI (reference sequence). The DNA of the CDR3 is TGTGCCAGCAGCCCTACTAGCGGCAGGGGTAATGAGCAGTTCTTC. Amino acids: CASSPTSGRGNEQFF.

V gene TRBV6-1 combines with J gene TRBJ1-2, with 8 nucleotides matching TRBD1. The CDR3 has 14 amino acids. In germline, CDR1 is MNHNS, CDR2 SASEGT. The V gene end was trimmed by 4 bases and the J gene end by 0 bases; junction bases not matched to a gene: 1. CDR3 sequence: CASSATGANYGYTF. In nucleotides, the CDR3 is TGTGCCAGCAGTGCGACAGGGGCTAACTATGGCTACACCTTC.

This rearrangement joins TRBV10-3 to TRBJ1-2; no clear D. CDR3 length equals 15 residues. Trimming took 11 bases from V and 2 from J, leaving 21 bases between them. Germline V gives CDR1 ENHRY, CDR2 SYGVKD. DNA for the CDR3: TGTGCCGCCGATCGCGGGAGTCCCAACAACTATGGCTACACCTTC. It encodes CAADRGSPNNYGYTF.

The J gene is TRBJ1-2, the V gene TRBV4-1; the D is unclear. Germline V gives CDR1 MGHRA, CDR2 YSYEKL. Trimming removed 0 bases at V and 2 bases at J, with 13 bases between. CDR3 size: 16 residues. The CDR3 DNA sequence: TGCGCCAGCAGCCAAGATAATAAGGACCCAAACTATGGCTACACCTTC. As protein: CASSQDNKDPNYGYTF.

The chain carries TRBV6-5 and TRBJ1-1; tentatively, D is TRBD1 (6 bases). The CDR3 loop spans 14 amino acids. The V gene's germline CDR1 is MNHEY and CDR2 SVGAGI. Trimming removed 5 bases from V and 3 bases from J, with 13 bases in between. In DNA form, the CDR3 reads TGTGCCAGCAGTCCACTAGGGGGTCACACTGAAGCTTTCTTT. This encodes CASSPLGGHTEAFF.

V usage is TRBV30 and J usage is TRBJ1-4; no firm D call. Germline V gives CDR1 GTSNPN, CDR2 SVGIG (reference sequence). There are 13 residues in the CDR3. V lost 1 base and J 12 bases, leaving 15 bases between the germline ends. The CDR3 region has the DNA TGTGCCTGGAGTGGCTTAGGCGCCTTCGAACTGTTTTTT. It codes for CAWSGLGAFELFF.

The rearrangement links TRBV2 to TRBJ2-3; D perhaps matches TRBD1 (6 bases). Looked up from germline, CDR1 is SNHLY and CDR2 is FYNNEI. The CDR3 is made up of 14 amino acids. V lost 4 bases to trimming and J lost 1 base, with 9 bases between them. CDR3 protein: CASSVQGRTDTQYF. Here the CDR3 DNA reads TGTGCCAGCAGTGTACAGGGACGCACAGATACGCAGTATTTT. The full variable domain, completed using reference TRBV2 and TRBJ2-3, is EPEVTQTPSHQVTQMGQEVILRCVPISNHLYFYWYRQILGQKVEFLVSFYNNEISEKSEIFDDQFSVERPDGSNFTLKIRSTKLEDSAMYFCASSVQGRTDTQYFGPGTRLTVL.

The chain is built from TRBV28 and TRBJ2-3; TRBD2 matches at 13 bases. With 9 bases clipped from V and 4 bases from J, the junction kept 4 bases outside the gene matches. Germline V gene data show CDR1 as MDHEN and CDR2 as SYDVKM. The CDR3 totals 14 residues. CDR3 nucleotides: TGTGCCAGTCGGACTAGCGGGAGACCAGATACGCAGTATTTT. Translating it yields CASRTSGRPDTQYF.

In this sample, this clone turned up once. This sequence joins TRBV5-5 and TRBJ2-7; D is tentatively TRBD1 or TRBD2 (6 bases each). V lost 1 base and J 4 bases, leaving 12 bases between the germline ends. The V gene's germline CDR1 is SGHKS and CDR2 YYEKEE (reference sequence). The CDR3 runs 14 residues. This chain's CDR3 is CASSLIGGQYEQYF. The CDR3 coding sequence is TGTGCCAGCAGCTTGATAGGGGGGCAATACGAGCAGTACTTC.

The rearrangement uses TRBV6-6 and TRBJ2-7; 9 positions agree with TRBD1. The germline CDR1 and CDR2 sequences are MNHNY and SVGAGI (reference sequence). This CDR3 is 13 amino acids long. The J segment lost 3 bases and the V segment lost 6 bases, leaving 3 bases of the junction unmatched. DNA for the CDR3: TGTGCCAGCAGAAAGACAGGGGGCTACGAGCAGTACTTC. Protein: CASRKTGGYEQYF.

The chain has TRBV5-4 and TRBJ1-1; possibly TRBD1 for D (5 bases). This CDR3 contains 15 residues. CDR1 and CDR2 (germline): SGHNT, YYREEE (reference sequence). Trimming removed 4 bases at V and 1 base at J, with 14 bases between. The CDR3 DNA sequence: TGTGCCAGCAGCCCGGAGTGGGGGGGGAACACTGAAGCTTTCTTT. Its translation is CASSPEWGGNTEAFF.

CDR3 loop: CASSSITGTGGRGTEAFF. The CDR3 coding sequence is TGTGCCAGCAGCTCTATAACCGGGACAGGGGGCCGAGGCACTGAAGCTTTCTTT. The chain couples TRBV5-5 to TRBJ1-1; the match to TRBD1 covers 12 bases. V was pared by 3 bases and J by 4 bases, with 13 bases of the junction left unmatched. Germline values: CDR1 SGHKS, CDR2 YYEKEE (reference sequence). The CDR3 runs 18 residues.

The chain uses TRBV9 and TRBJ2-3, with TRBD2 as a possible D gene (6 bases). V lost 0 bases and J 0 bases, leaving 14 bases between the germline ends. The length of the CDR3 is 17 residues. Germline V lookup: CDR1 SGDLS, CDR2 YYNGEE. Here the CDR3 reads CASSVEAAGISTDTQYF. CDR3 bases: TGTGCCAGCAGCGTAGAGGCAGCGGGTATTAGCACAGATACGCAGTATTTT.

V gene TRBV6-6 combines with J gene TRBJ2-2; D may be TRBD1 or TRBD2 (5 bases each). The CDR3 runs 14 residues. V dropped 6 bases and J dropped 4 bases, with 12 bases sitting between them. From germline, CDR1 is MNHNY and CDR2 SVGAGI (reference sequence). This chain's CDR3 is CASRLPGPTGELFF. The CDR3 DNA sequence: TGTGCCAGCAGGCTTCCGGGGCCCACCGGGGAGCTGTTTTTT.

The V call is TRBV7-2, the J call TRBJ1-1; a weak D match, TRBD1 (6 bases). Looked up from germline, CDR1 is SGHTA and CDR2 is FQGNSA. The CDR3 covers 18 residues. Trimming took 1 base from V and 11 from J, leaving 29 bases between them. Written as DNA, the CDR3 is TGTGCCAGCAGCTTAGAGGTTCCCTGGACAGTCGCAGGGGCGGGCGCTTTCTTT. It is translated as CASSLEVPWTVAGAGAFF.

This chain connects TRBV19 to TRBJ2-2; TRBD2 agrees at 8 bases. The ends lost 5 bases at V and 1 base at J; junction bases unmatched: 3. Germline V gene lookup returns CDR1 LNHDA and CDR2 SQIVND (reference sequence). The CDR3 runs to 15 residues. CDR3 in amino acids: CASSQAGGNTGELFF. The DNA for the CDR3 is TGTGCCAGTAGTCAGGCGGGAGGGAACACCGGGGAGCTGTTTTTT.

This chain joins TRBV6-6 and TRBJ2-1; 9 bases are shared with TRBD2. CDR1 is MNHNY, CDR2 SVGAGI, per germline (reference sequence). The CDR3 extends over 14 amino acids. V was clipped by 8 bases and J by 8 bases; unmatched bases: 10. The CDR3 nucleotides are TGTGCCAGCCGCGAAGGCGGGAGGGCCCATGAGCAGTTCTTC. It yields the protein CASREGGRAHEQFF.

This clone was recorded only once. J is TRBJ2-7 and V is TRBV9; 7 nucleotides line up with TRBD2. Germline CDR1 and CDR2: SGDLS and YYNGEE. The CDR3 has 15 amino acids. Trimming took 4 bases from V and 0 from J; bases not matched to a gene: 7. This chain's CDR3 is CASSIHSGPSYEQYF. The CDR3 DNA sequence: TGTGCCAGCAGCATTCATAGCGGGCCCTCCTACGAGCAGTACTTC.

The chain is built from TRBV5-1 and TRBJ2-1, with D perhaps TRBD2 (6 bases). V shed 4 bases and J shed 4 bases, with 18 bases lying between them. The CDR3 spans 16 residues. CDR1 and CDR2 (germline): SGHRS, YFSETQ. The CDR3 loop is CASSRAPEGIYNEQFF. The CDR3 DNA follows: TGCGCCAGCAGCAGGGCCCCGGAGGGGATATACAATGAGCAGTTCTTC.